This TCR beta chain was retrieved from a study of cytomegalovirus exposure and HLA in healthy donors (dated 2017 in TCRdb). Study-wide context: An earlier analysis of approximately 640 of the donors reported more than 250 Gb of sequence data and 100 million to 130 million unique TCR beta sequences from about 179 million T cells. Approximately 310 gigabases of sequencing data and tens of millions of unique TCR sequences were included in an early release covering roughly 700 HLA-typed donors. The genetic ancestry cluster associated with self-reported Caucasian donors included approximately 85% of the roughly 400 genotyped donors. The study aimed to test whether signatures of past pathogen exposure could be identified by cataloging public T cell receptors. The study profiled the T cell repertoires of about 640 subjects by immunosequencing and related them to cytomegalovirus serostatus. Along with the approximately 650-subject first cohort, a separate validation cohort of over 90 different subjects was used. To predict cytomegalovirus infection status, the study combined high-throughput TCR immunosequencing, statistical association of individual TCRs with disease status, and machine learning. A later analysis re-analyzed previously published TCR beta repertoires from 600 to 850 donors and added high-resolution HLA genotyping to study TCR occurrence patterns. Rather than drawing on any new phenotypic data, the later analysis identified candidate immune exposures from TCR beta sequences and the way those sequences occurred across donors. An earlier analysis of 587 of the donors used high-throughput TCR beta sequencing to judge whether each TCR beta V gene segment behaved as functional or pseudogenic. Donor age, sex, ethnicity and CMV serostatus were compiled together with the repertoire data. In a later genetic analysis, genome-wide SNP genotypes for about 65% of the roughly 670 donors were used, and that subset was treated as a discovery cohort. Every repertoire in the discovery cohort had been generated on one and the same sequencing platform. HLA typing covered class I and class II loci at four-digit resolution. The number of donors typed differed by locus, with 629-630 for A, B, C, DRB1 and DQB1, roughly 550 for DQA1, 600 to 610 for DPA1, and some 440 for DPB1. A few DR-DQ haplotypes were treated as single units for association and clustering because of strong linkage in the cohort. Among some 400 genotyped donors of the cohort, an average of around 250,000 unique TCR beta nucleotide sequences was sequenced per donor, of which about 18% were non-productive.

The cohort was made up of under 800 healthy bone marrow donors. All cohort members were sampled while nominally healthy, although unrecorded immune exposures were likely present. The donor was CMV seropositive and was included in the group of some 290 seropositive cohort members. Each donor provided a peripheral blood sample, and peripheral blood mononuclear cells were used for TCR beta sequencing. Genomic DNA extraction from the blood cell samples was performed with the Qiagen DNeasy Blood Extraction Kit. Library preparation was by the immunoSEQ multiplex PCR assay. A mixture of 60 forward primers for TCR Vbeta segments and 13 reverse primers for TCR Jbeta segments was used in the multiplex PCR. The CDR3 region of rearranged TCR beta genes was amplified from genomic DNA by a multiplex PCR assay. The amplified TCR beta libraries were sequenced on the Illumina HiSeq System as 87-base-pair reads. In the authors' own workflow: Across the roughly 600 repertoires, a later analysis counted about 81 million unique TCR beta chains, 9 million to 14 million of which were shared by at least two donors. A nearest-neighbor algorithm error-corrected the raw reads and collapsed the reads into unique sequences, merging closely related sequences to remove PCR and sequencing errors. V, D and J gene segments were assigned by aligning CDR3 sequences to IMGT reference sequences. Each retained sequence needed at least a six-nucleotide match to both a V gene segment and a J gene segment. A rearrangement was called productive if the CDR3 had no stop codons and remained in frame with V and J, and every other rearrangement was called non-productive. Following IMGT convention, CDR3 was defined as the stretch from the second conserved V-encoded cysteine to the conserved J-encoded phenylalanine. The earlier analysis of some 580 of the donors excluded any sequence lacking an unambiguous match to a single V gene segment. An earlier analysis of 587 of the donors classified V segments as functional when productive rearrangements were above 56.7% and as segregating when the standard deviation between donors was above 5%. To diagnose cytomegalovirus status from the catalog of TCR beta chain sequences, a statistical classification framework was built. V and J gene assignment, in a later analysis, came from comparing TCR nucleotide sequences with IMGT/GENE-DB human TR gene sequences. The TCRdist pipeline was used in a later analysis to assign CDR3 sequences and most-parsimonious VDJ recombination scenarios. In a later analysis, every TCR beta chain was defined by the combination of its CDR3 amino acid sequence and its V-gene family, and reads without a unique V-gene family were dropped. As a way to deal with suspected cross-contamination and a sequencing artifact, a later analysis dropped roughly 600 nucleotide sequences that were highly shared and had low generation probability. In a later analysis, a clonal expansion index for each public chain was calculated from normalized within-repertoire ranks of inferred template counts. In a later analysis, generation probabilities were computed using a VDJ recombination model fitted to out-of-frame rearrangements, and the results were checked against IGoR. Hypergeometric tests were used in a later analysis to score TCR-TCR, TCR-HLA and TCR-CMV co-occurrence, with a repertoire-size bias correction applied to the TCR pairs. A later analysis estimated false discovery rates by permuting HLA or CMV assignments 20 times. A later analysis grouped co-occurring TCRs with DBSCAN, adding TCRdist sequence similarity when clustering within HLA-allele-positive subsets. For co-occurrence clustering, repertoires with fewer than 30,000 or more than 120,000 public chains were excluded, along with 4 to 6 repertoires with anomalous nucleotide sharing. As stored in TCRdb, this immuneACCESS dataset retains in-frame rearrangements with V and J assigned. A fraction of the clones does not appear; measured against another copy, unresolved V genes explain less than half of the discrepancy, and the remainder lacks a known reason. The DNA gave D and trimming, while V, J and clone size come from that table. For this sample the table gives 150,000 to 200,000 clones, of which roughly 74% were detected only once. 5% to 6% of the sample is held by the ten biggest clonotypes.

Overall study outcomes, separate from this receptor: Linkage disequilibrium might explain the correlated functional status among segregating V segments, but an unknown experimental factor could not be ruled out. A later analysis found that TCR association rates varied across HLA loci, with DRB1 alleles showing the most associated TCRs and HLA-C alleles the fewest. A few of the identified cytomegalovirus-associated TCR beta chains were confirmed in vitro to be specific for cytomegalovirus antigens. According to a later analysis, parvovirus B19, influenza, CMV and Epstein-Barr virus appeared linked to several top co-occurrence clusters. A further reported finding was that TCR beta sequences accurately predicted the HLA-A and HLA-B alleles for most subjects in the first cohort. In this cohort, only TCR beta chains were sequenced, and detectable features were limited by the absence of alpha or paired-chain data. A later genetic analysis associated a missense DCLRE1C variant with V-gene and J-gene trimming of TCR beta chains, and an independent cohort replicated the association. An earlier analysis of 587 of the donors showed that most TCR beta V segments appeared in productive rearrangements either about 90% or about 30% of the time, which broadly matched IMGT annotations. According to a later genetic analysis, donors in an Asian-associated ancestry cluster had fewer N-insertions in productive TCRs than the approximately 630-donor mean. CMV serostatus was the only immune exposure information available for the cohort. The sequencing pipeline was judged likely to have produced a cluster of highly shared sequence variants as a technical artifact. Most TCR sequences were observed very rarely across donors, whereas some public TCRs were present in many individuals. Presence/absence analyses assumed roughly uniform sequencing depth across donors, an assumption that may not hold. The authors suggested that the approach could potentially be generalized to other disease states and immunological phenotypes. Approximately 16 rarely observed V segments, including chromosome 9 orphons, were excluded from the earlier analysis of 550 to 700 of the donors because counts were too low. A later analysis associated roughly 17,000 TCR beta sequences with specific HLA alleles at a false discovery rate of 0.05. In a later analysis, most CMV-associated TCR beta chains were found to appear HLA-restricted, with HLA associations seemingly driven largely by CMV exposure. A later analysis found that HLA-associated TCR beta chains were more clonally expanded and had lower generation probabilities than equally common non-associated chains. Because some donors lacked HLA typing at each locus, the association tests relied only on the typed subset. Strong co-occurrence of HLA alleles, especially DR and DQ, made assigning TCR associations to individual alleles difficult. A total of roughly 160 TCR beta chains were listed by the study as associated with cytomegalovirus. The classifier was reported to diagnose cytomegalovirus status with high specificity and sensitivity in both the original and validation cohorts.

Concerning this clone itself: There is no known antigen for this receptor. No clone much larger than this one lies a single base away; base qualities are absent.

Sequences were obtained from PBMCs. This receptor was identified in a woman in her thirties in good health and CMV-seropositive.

The nucleotide sequence is TGTGCCAGCAGCTTGGCCCGGACAGGGGGACAAGAGACCCAGTACTTC. Translated, it gives CASSLARTGGQETQYF. Recombination connected TRBV11-3 to TRBJ2-5, and TRBD1 aligns with 10 junction nucleotides. In the germline V gene, CDR1 corresponds to SGHNT and CDR2 to YENEEA. The CDR3 spans 16 residues, from the cysteine through the phenylalanine. The DNA shown is the 48-base CDR3, in frame from base 1. V lost 3 bases and J lost 2 bases, and the count of bases not matched to a germline gene is 6. Here the CDR3 is joined to the reference TRBV11-3 and TRBJ2-5 genes, and the full variable domain is: EAGVVQSPRYKIIEKKQPVAFWCNPISGHNTLYWYLQNLGQGPELLIRYENEEAVDDSQLPKDRFSAERLKGVDSTLKIQPAELGDSAVYLCASSLARTGGQETQYFGPGTRLLVL.